The 15 T cell receptor beta chains in this list originate from one sample, sequenced in a study of OX40 agonist ivuxolimab in advanced cancers. Method: immunoSEQ multiplex PCR; TCRdb's copy keeps in-frame clones and lacks some. There are roughly 79,000 clones in the sample; roughly 85% occur only once, and roughly a sixth lies in the top ten. The sequencing here drew on CD4+ or CD8+ T cells sorted from blood, taken in a trial of the OX40 agonist ivuxolimab. Receptor source: an adult with an advanced solid tumor such as melanoma, head and neck, liver or kidney cancer.

This chain connects TRBV6-5 to TRBJ2-7, with D possibly being TRBD2 (5 bases). V dropped 2 bases and J dropped 7 bases, with 12 bases sitting between them. Germline V gene lookup returns CDR1 MNHEY and CDR2 SVGAGI. This CDR3 is built from 13 residues. CDR3 region: CASSYRESGEQYF. As DNA, the CDR3 is TGTGCCAGCAGTTACAGGGAGTCGGGGGAGCAGTACTTC.

The chain is built from TRBV27 and TRBJ2-1; the D gene is possibly TRBD2 (6 bases). The germline CDR1 and CDR2 sequences are MNHEY and SMNVEV (reference sequence). This CDR3 has 15 amino acids. Trimming removed 2 bases at V and 0 bases at J, with 8 bases between. The CDR3, as DNA: TGTGCCAGCAGTTTAGGGGACTTCTCCTACAATGAGCAGTTCTTC. This encodes CASSLGDFSYNEQFF.

The V gene is TRBV5-1, the J gene TRBJ2-3; D possibly corresponds to TRBD1 (7 bases). The CDR3 loop spans 16 amino acids. Trimming took 2 bases from V and 3 from J, leaving 16 bases between them. CDR1 is SGHRS, CDR2 YFSETQ, per germline. CDR3 DNA sequence: TGCGCCAGCAGCTTTAGGGGGCTAGCGAGTACAGATACGCAGTATTTT. Translated: CASSFRGLASTDTQYF.

This clone was seen a handful of times. The chain carries TRBV2 and TRBJ2-1; D is ambiguous. This CDR3 is 14 amino acids long. Germline V gene sequence: CDR1 SNHLY, CDR2 FYNNEI. V was pared by 2 bases and J by 1 base, with 6 bases between. Here the CDR3 reads CASSERLSYNEQFF. CDR3 bases: TGTGCCAGCAGTGAAAGGCTTTCCTACAATGAGCAGTTCTTC. The full variable domain, rest sourced from reference TRBV2 and TRBJ2-1, is EPEVTQTPSHQVTQMGQEVILRCVPISNHLYFYWYRQILGQKVEFLVSFYNNEISEKSEIFDDQFSVERPDGSNFTLKIRSTKLEDSAMYFCASSERLSYNEQFFGPGTRLTVL.

There are a few counts of this clone. The rearrangement links TRBV5-5 to TRBJ1-1, with D possibly being TRBD1 (5 bases). The CDR3 consists of 11 residues. CDR1 is SGHKS and CDR2 is YYEKEE in the germline V gene (reference sequence). Trimming left V 0 bases short and J 10 bases short, with 7 bases between. CDR3 sequence: CASSLVGTAFF. In DNA, the CDR3 is TGTGCCAGCAGCTTGGTGGGGACAGCTTTCTTT. Using reference TRBV5-5 and TRBJ1-1 for the parts outside the CDR3, the full variable domain is DAGVTQSPTHLIKTRGQQVTLRCSPISGHKSVSWYQQVLGQGPQFIFQYYEKEERGRGNFPDRFSARQFPNYSSELNVNALLLGDSALYLCASSLVGTAFFGQGTRLTVV.

The chain recombines TRBV6-1 with TRBJ2-2, with TRBD2 matching over 7 bases. The ends lost 2 bases at V and 1 base at J; junction bases unmatched: 4. Germline CDR1 is MNHNS and CDR2 is SASEGT. The CDR3 consists of 16 residues. The CDR3 spells CASSELAVMNTGELFF. CDR3 sequence (DNA): TGTGCCAGCAGTGAACTAGCGGTCATGAACACCGGGGAGCTGTTTTTT.

V usage is TRBV5-8 and J usage is TRBJ2-3, with D possibly matching TRBD1 (5 bases). The CDR3 consists of 16 residues. The germline V gene encodes CDR1 SGHTS and CDR2 YDEGEE. V dropped 3 bases and J dropped 2 bases, with 16 bases sitting between them. The CDR3 sequence: CASSSTWGGYTDTQYF. The CDR3 DNA reads as TGTGCCAGCAGCTCGACGTGGGGCGGTTACACAGATACGCAGTATTTT. Based on the CDR3 plus reference TRBV5-8 and TRBJ2-3, the full variable domain is EAGVTQSPTHLIKTRGQQATLRCSPISGHTSVYWYQQALGLGLQFLLWYDEGEERNRGNFPPRFSGRQFPNYSSELNVNALELEDSALYLCASSSTWGGYTDTQYFGPGTRLTVL.

The genes are TRBV25-1 and TRBJ1-4, with 9 bases matching TRBD1. V lost 2 bases to trimming and J lost 8 bases; unmatched junction nucleotides: 6. Germline V gene sequence: CDR1 MGHDK, CDR2 SYGVNS. This CDR3 is 15 amino acids long. CDR3 region: CASSERQGVREKLFF. The CDR3 nucleotides are TGTGCCAGCAGTGAAAGACAGGGGGTGAGGGAAAAACTGTTTTTT. The whole variable domain, filled in from reference TRBV25-1 and TRBJ1-4, reads EADIYQTPRYLVIGTGKKITLECSQTMGHDKMYWYQQDPGMELHLIHYSYGVNSTEKGDLSSESTVSRIRTEHFPLTLESARPSHTSQYLCASSERQGVREKLFFGSGTQLSVL.

The chain employs TRBV5-5 and TRBJ2-7; 7 bases match TRBD1. The germline V gene encodes CDR1 SGHKS and CDR2 YYEKEE (reference sequence). This CDR3 comprises 15 residues. V dropped 0 bases and J dropped 3; count of bases not matched to a gene: 6. As DNA, the CDR3 is TGTGCCAGCAGCTTGGGGTTGGGGGACAGCTACGAGCAGTACTTC. Amino acids: CASSLGLGDSYEQYF.

The CDR3 loop is CASSFEASYEQYF. CDR3 bases: TGTGCCAGCAGCTTTGAGGCCTCCTACGAGCAGTACTTC. The rearrangement uses TRBV7-9 and TRBJ2-7; D is unresolved. The CDR3 consists of 13 residues. V was cut by 3 bases and J by 0 bases, with 6 bases left in between. The germline V gene has CDR1 SEHNR and CDR2 FQNEAQ (reference sequence).

The rearrangement links TRBV18 to TRBJ2-2; D is perhaps TRBD2 (5 bases). The CDR3 contains 14 residues. V was cut by 3 bases and J by 6 bases, with 11 bases left in between. Germline values: CDR1 KGHSH, CDR2 LQKENI. The CDR3 bases are TGTGCCAGCTCACCGGGGAGAGGCTCCGGGGAGCTGTTTTTT. Encoded protein: CASSPGRGSGELFF. Combining the CDR3 with reference TRBV18 and TRBJ2-2 gives the whole variable domain NAGVMQNPRHLVRRRGQEARLRCSPMKGHSHVYWYRQLPEEGLKFMVYLQKENIIDESGMPKERFSAEFPKEGPSILRIQQVVRGDSAAYFCASSPGRGSGELFFGEGSRLTVL.

V usage is TRBV28 and J usage is TRBJ1-1; a weak D match, TRBD1 (6 bases). V lost 4 bases, J lost 11 bases, and 23 bases lay in between. Germline CDR1 reads MDHEN; CDR2 reads SYDVKM. This CDR3 has 15 residues. In nucleotides, the CDR3 is TGTGCCAGCAGTTCTCCGAGGGGACAAGGAATTGCGGCTTTCTTT. Protein: CASSSPRGQGIAAFF. Variable domain in full (rest from reference TRBV28 and TRBJ1-1): DVKVTQSSRYLVKRTGEKVFLECVQDMDHENMFWYRQDPGLGLRLIYFSYDVKMKEKGDIPEGYSVSREKKERFSLILESASTNQTSMYLCASSSPRGQGIAAFFGQGTRLTVV.

The chain couples TRBV18 to TRBJ2-5; possibly TRBD1 for D (6 bases). CDR3 length: 13 amino acids. V was pared by 5 bases and J by 5 bases, with 12 bases between. CDR1 and CDR2 from the germline V gene are KGHSH and LQKENI. For the CDR3, the DNA is TGTGCCAGCTCAGAATGGGGGCTGGAGACCCAGTACTTC. Protein sequence: CASSEWGLETQYF.

This clone was recorded once. V and J are TRBV28 and TRBJ2-5; D gene ambiguous. Near its end, the DNA agrees better with TRBJ2-7, so the J call may be wrong. This CDR3 region has 13 residues. Germline CDR1 and CDR2: MDHEN and SYDVKM. The CDR3 loop is CASSSPTRYEQYF. The CDR3 DNA sequence: TGTGCCAGCAGTTCTCCGACGCGGTACGAGCAGTACTTC.

The chain is built from TRBV6-1 and TRBJ2-7; 8 positions agree with TRBD2. CDR1 is MNHNS and CDR2 is SASEGT in the germline V gene. The CDR3 totals 13 residues. Trimming took 4 bases from V and 3 from J; bases not matched to a gene: 2. DNA for the CDR3: TGTGCCAGCAGTGGTCGGGAGGGCTACGAGCAGTACTTC. Protein sequence: CASSGREGYEQYF.